The clone carrying this T cell receptor (beta chain) has a handful of counts. Antigen specificity is unknown. One junction end disagrees with the germline gene, perhaps due to a read error. Primers included in the PCR were 60 Vbeta and 13 Jbeta primers. Authors' data handling: Approximately 87 million unique TCR beta chains, roughly 10 million shared, were counted in a later analysis. The repertoire was sequenced with immunoSEQ multiplex PCR; TCRdb's copy has only in-frame clones and lacks some. V and J calls and clone size are as listed in that table; D and trimming were resolved from the DNA. Of around 100,000 clones in the sample, around a tenth are singletons; the top ten hold under 6%. Per germline, CDR1 SNHLY and CDR2 FYNNEI. This CDR3 region has 10 residues. This specimen belongs to a study of cytomegalovirus exposure and HLA in healthy donors. Study-level results: An analysis that was carried out later associated fewer than 20,000 TCR beta sequences with HLA alleles at 0.05 false discovery rate. Sequencing likely caused a cluster of highly shared sequence variants.

This chain uses TRBV2 with TRBJ2-7; TRBD2 matches at 8 bases. Sequenced input: PBMCs. This TCR was sampled from a man aged 35 to 55 in good health and CMV-seropositive. The CDR3, as DNA: TGTGCCAGCAGGGGACTAGTTGTGATCTTC. Translation gives CASRGLVVIF.